The next 15 T cell receptor beta chains were all read from a single sample in a study of T cell repertoires in chronic hepatitis B. Some clones are missing from TCRdb's copy, which holds only in-frame ones; the method was immunoSEQ multiplex PCR. This sample's table has some 38 clones. Sequencing input: HBV core (core195) epitope-specific CD8+ T cells from PBMCs. The source of these receptors is a human donor with chronic hepatitis B virus infection.

The chain joins TRBV14 to TRBJ2-7; TRBD1 matches at 8 bases. J lost 6 bases, V lost 4 bases, and 2 bases had no gene match. The CDR3 loop spans 12 amino acids. Germline CDR1 SGHDN, CDR2 FVKESK. The CDR3 DNA is TGTGCCAGCAGCCCGGACAGGGTCGAGCAGTACTTC. Residues: CASSPDRVEQYF.

The chain uses TRBV4-1 and TRBJ2-7; D perhaps matches TRBD1 (6 bases). The CDR3 length is 14 residues. V dropped 9 bases and J dropped 5 bases, with 20 bases sitting between them. Germline CDR1 is MGHRA and CDR2 is YSYEKL. CDR3 protein: CASSLDRLWNEQYF. CDR3 coding DNA: TGCGCCAGTTCCCTAGACAGGCTTTGGAACGAGCAGTACTTC.

The rearrangement links TRBV6-1 to TRBJ2-5; 9 positions match TRBD2. With V trimmed by 2 bases and J by 3 bases, 10 bases remained unmatched. CDR3 size: 17 residues. Per germline, CDR1 MNHNS and CDR2 SASEGT. CDR3 sequence reads: CASSESGLAVLEETQYF. CDR3 coding DNA: TGTGCCAGCAGTGAATCGGGACTAGCAGTTCTTGAAGAGACCCAGTACTTC.

The genes are TRBV18 and TRBJ2-6; D might be TRBD1 or TRBD2, each matching 6 bases. Per germline, CDR1 KGHSH and CDR2 LQKENI. CDR3 size: 18 residues. Trimming took 5 bases from V and 15 from J, leaving 32 bases between them. CDR3 amino acids: CASSDSGDITKSGQRLTF. The CDR3 DNA follows: TGTGCCAGCTCAGATTCGGGGGACATTACAAAGTCGGGCCAACGCCTGACTTTC.

V and J are TRBV5-1 and TRBJ1-1; D gene uncertain. Trimming cost V 4 bases and J 2 bases, with 18 bases left between them. This CDR3 is 16 amino acids long. Germline CDR1 and CDR2: SGHRS and YFSETQ. DNA for the CDR3: TGCGCCAGCAGCATTCCAGAGGAGGGAGGCAACACTGAAGCTTTCTTT. It codes for CASSIPEEGGNTEAFF.

Within the sample, this clone is hyperexpanded. V and J are TRBV28 and TRBJ2-5; 7 nucleotides match TRBD1. The length of the CDR3 is 16 residues. Germline V gives CDR1 MDHEN, CDR2 SYDVKM. J lost 5 bases, V lost 2 bases, and 11 bases had no gene match. The CDR3 loop reads CASSLLIGGAQETQYF. The CDR3 nucleotides read TGTGCCAGCAGTTTACTGATAGGGGGCGCCCAGGAGACCCAGTACTTC.

V is TRBV15 and J is TRBJ2-3; TRBD2 agrees at 12 bases. Trimming removed 5 bases from V and 5 bases from J; junction bases left unmatched: 5. The CDR3 consists of 15 residues. Germline assignment: CDR1 LNHNV and CDR2 YYDKDF (reference sequence). The CDR3 nucleotides are TGTGCCACCAGCCCTAGCGGGAGGGCCCAAGATACGCAGTATTTT. It specifies CATSPSGRAQDTQYF. Using reference TRBV15 and TRBJ2-3 for the parts outside the CDR3, the full variable domain is DAMVIQNPRYQVTQFGKPVTLSCSQTLNHNVMYWYQQKSSQAPKLLFHYYDKDFNNEADTPDNFQSRRPNTSFCFLDIRSPGLGDTAMYLCATSPSGRAQDTQYFGPGTRLTVL.

The chain couples TRBV9 to TRBJ1-2; 8 nucleotides align to TRBD1. This CDR3 is 12 amino acids long. V dropped 3 bases and J dropped 7; count of bases not matched to a gene: 2. Germline CDR1 SGDLS, CDR2 YYNGEE. The CDR3 loop is CASSGTGIGYTF. CDR3 nucleotide sequence: TGTGCCAGCAGCGGGACAGGGATTGGCTACACCTTC.

This clone was found once. CDR3 sequence (DNA): TGCGCCAGCAGTGACTCGCCCAGGGGTTCCAATGAGCAGTTCTTC. It specifies CASSDSPRGSNEQFF. The chain employs TRBV10-2 and TRBJ2-1; D may be TRBD1 (6 bases). Germline V CDR1 and CDR2: WSHSY, SAAADI. Trimming pared 3 bases from V and 6 bases from J, leaving 15 bases between. The CDR3 has 15 amino acids.

V and J are TRBV4-3 and TRBJ1-2, with D unresolved. The CDR3 contains 17 residues. The V gene lost 0 bases and the J gene lost 4 bases, with 18 bases spanning the gap. The germline CDR1 and CDR2 sequences are LGHNA and YSLEER. CDR3 coding DNA: TGCGCCAGCAGCCAAGATTTTATAGGACCTCGATCCTATGGCTACACCTTC. Amino acids: CASSQDFIGPRSYGYTF.

The rearrangement links TRBV6-5 to TRBJ2-1; 8 bases align to TRBD2. The CDR3 sequence is 16 residues long. V shed 2 bases and J 4 bases; nucleotides not matched to a gene: 7. The V gene's germline CDR1 is MNHEY and CDR2 SVGAGI. The CDR3 loop reads CASSYITSGSYNEQFF. For the CDR3, the DNA is TGTGCCAGCAGTTACATTACTAGCGGTTCTTACAATGAGCAGTTCTTC.

This chain links TRBV11-2 with TRBJ1-4; perhaps TRBD1 as D (5 bases). The V and J ends lost 5 bases and 8 bases respectively, with 12 bases between them. CDR1 and CDR2 from the germline V gene are SGHAT and FQNNGV. The CDR3 sequence is 13 residues long. The CDR3: CASSPTEGEKLFF. CDR3 coding DNA: TGTGCCAGCAGCCCAACAGAGGGGGAAAAACTGTTTTTT.

The V call is TRBV5-5, the J call TRBJ2-7, with D perhaps matching TRBD2 (6 bases). The V gene lost 1 base and the J gene lost 0 bases, with 11 bases spanning the gap. CDR1 is SGHKS and CDR2 is YYEKEE in the germline V gene (reference sequence). The CDR3 consists of 15 residues. The CDR3 protein is CASSLFSGHSYEQYF. The CDR3 DNA reads TGTGCCAGCAGCTTGTTTAGCGGACACTCCTACGAGCAGTACTTC.

This chain links TRBV19 with TRBJ2-2; D tentatively reads TRBD1 or TRBD2 (6 bases each). Trimming stripped 4 bases from V and 3 bases from J, with 15 bases between. Germline-derived CDR1 and CDR2 are LNHDA and SQIVND (reference sequence). The CDR3 spans 16 residues. In DNA form, the CDR3 reads TGTGCCAGTAGTAATTTGGGGGGCGCGGACACCGGGGAGCTGTTTTTT. This translates into CASSNLGGADTGELFF.

CDR3 coding DNA: TGTGCCAGCAGCTTAATGGTAGCGGAGTACTACAATGAGCAGTTCTTC. Translating it yields CASSLMVAEYYNEQFF. The rearrangement uses TRBV7-8 and TRBJ2-1; D may be TRBD2 (6 bases). Trimming cost V 2 bases and J 3 bases, with 14 bases left between them. This CDR3 region has 16 residues. Germline-derived CDR1 and CDR2 are SGHVS and FQNEAQ. The full variable domain, in which reference TRBV7-8 and TRBJ2-1 provide the parts outside the CDR3, is GAGVSQSPRYKVAKRGQDVALRCDPISGHVSLFWYQQALGQGPEFLTYFQNEAQLDKSGLPSDRFFAERPEGSVSTLKIQRTQQEDSAVYLCASSLMVAEYYNEQFFGPGTRLTVL.